The 8 T cell receptor beta chains listed next were all sequenced from one sample in a study of blood T cell repertoires in COVID-19. Libraries were prepared by immunoSEQ multiplex PCR; TCRdb keeps only in-frame clonotypes and omits some of them. Of some 400,000 clones detected, approximately 90% appear once; the ten largest clones hold approximately 1.2%. The sample consisted of PBMCs or T cells enriched from blood (not recorded which). The origin of the receptors is a man aged 25 to 45 who had recovered from COVID-19.

This clone was seen only once. The rearrangement links TRBV10-1 to TRBJ2-7; a weak D match, TRBD1 (5 bases). The V end lost 3 bases, the J end lost 5 bases, and 8 bases lay between the germline ends. The CDR3 is made up of 12 amino acids. Germline CDR1 reads WNHNN; CDR2 reads SYGVQD (reference sequence). CDR3 DNA: TGCGCCAGCAGTGATCGCAGGGACGAGCAGTACTTC. Translation: CASSDRRDEQYF.

This clone has a handful of counts. This chain joins TRBV4-1 and TRBJ1-6, with unresolved D. The germline CDR1 and CDR2 sequences are MGHRA and YSYEKL. V was trimmed by 1 base and J by 8 bases, leaving 15 bases between them. This CDR3 comprises 16 residues. The CDR3: CASSQVWAASYSPLHF. The CDR3 coding sequence is TGCGCCAGCAGCCAAGTATGGGCAGCCTCCTATTCACCCCTCCACTTT.

The gene calls are TRBV7-2 and TRBJ1-4; maybe TRBD1 (5 bases). Per the germline V gene, CDR1 is SGHTA and CDR2 is FQGNSA. The CDR3 length is 16 residues. V dropped 0 bases and J dropped 2 bases, with 10 bases sitting between them. CDR3 nucleotide sequence: TGTGCCAGCAGCTTAGCGCAGGGTCTGACTAATGAAAAACTGTTTTTT. It is translated as CASSLAQGLTNEKLFF.

This chain uses TRBV6-5 with TRBJ1-1; D not certain. The CDR3 is 13 amino acids. The V and J ends lost 10 bases and 0 bases respectively, with 12 bases between them. Germline values: CDR1 MNHEY, CDR2 SVGAGI. The CDR3 here is CATCGPMNTEAFF. CDR3 bases: TGTGCCACCTGTGGGCCTATGAACACTGAAGCTTTCTTT.

J is TRBJ1-1 and V is TRBV28; TRBD1 is a possible D gene (5 bases). CDR1 is MDHEN and CDR2 is SYDVKM in the germline V gene. With 2 bases removed from V and 3 bases from J, the gap between germline ends came to 16 bases. The CDR3 runs 16 residues. The CDR3 spells CASSLPTSRVDTEAFF. The CDR3 DNA reads TGTGCCAGCAGTTTACCGACGTCCAGGGTAGACACTGAAGCTTTCTTT.

This clone was counted a few times. The chain couples TRBV5-8 to TRBJ2-7; D may be TRBD2 (6 bases). V was shortened by 1 base and J by 2 bases, with 10 bases between the two germline ends. Germline CDR1 is SGHTS and CDR2 is YDEGEE. The CDR3 is 14 residues long. The CDR3 nucleotides are TGTGCCAGCAGCTTGCGGCCGGGGGCCTACGAGCAGTACTTC. It codes for CASSLRPGAYEQYF.

The chain uses TRBV7-9 and TRBJ2-1; D remains unclear. The germline CDR1 and CDR2 sequences are SEHNR and FQNEAQ (reference sequence). CDR3 length: 15 residues. The V and J ends lost 5 bases and 2 bases respectively, with 13 bases between them. The CDR3 bases are TGTGCCAGCAGCCCCCCGGGTGCCGCCTACAATGAGCAGTTCTTC. This translates into CASSPPGAAYNEQFF.

The chain joins TRBV29-1 to TRBJ1-2, with unresolved D. The germline V gene encodes CDR1 SQVTM and CDR2 ANQGSEA. V lost 0 bases and J 5 bases, leaving 13 bases between the germline ends. The CDR3 covers 14 residues. The CDR3 coding sequence is TGCAGCGTTGAAGATCAGGAAACTGGGTATGGCTACACCTTC. Translation gives CSVEDQETGYGYTF.